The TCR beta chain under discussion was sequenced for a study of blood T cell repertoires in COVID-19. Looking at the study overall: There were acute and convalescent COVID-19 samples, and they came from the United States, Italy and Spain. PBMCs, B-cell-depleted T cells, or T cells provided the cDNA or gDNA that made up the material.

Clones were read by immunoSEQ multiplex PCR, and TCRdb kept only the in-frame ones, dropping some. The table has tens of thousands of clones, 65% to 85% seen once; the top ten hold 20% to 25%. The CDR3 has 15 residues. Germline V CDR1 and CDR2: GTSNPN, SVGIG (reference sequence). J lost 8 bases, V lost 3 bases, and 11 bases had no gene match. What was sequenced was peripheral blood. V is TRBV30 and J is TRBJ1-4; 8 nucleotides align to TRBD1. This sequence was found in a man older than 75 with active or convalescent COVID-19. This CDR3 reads CAWRDKTGVGEKLFF. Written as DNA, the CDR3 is TGTGCCTGGAGAGACAAGACAGGGGTTGGGGAAAAACTGTTTTTT.